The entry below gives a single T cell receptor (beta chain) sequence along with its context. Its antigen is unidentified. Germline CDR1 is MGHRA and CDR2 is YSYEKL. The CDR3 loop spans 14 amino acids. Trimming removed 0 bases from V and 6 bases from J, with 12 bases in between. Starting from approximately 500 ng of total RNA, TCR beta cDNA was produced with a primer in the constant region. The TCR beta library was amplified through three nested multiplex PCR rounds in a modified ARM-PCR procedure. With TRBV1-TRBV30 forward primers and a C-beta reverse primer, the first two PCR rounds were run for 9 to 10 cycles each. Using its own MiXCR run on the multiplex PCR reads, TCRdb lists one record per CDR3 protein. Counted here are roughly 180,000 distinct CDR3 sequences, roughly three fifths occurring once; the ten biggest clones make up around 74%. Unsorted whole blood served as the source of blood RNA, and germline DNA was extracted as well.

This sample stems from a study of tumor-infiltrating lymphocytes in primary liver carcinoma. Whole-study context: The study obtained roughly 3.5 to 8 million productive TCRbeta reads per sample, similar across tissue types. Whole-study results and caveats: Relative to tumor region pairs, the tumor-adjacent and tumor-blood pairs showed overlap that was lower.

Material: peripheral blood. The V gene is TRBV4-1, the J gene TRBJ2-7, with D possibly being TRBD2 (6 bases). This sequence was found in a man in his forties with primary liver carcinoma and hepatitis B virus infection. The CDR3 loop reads CASSQEALASEQYF. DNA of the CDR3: TGCGCCAGCAGCCAAGAGGCCCTAGCGAGCGAGCAGTACTTC.